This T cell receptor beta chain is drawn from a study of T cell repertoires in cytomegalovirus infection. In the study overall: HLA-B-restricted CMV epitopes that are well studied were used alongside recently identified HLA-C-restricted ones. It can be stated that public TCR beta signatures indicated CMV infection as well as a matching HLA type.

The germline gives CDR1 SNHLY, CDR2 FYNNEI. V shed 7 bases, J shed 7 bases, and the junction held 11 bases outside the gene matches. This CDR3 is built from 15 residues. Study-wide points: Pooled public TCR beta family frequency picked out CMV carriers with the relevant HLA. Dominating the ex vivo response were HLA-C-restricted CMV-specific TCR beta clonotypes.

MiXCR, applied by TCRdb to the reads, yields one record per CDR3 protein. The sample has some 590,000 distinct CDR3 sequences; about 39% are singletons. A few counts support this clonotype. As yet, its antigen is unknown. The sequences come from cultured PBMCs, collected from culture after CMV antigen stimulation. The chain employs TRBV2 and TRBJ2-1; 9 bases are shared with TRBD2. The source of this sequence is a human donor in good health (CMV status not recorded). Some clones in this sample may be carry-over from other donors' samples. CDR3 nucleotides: TGTGCCAGCAAAAAGGCGGGAGGGTCTTGGAATGAGCAGTTCTTC. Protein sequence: CASKKAGGSWNEQFF.